The text below deals with one T cell receptor (beta chain). The antigen is undetermined. This sample is part of a study of blood T cells in healthy people across ages. Study findings and constraints: Among long-lived donors, naive CD4+ cells were more numerous and diversity higher than in aged donors.

With V trimmed by 7 bases and J by 0 bases, 4 bases remained unmatched. The CDR3 runs to 14 residues. Germline loops: CDR1 SGDLS, CDR2 YYNGEE. For the second PCR, which ran for about 7 to 12 cycles, a sample-barcoded 5' primer and a J-beta primer mix were used. Researchers report that a template-switch adaptor with 12 random nucleotides tagged each cDNA molecule. Via MiXCR, TCRdb re-called the 5' RACE reads, giving one row per CDR3 protein. This table holds hundreds of thousands of distinct CDR3 sequences, approximately 49% found once. Samples each yielded at least 5.5 micrograms of total RNA. The source material was blood. This chain links TRBV9 with TRBJ2-7; 10 bases are a match to TRBD2. This clonotype was obtained from an older woman in good health. CDR3 in amino acids: CASGTSVNSYEQYF. Here the CDR3 DNA reads TGTGCCAGCGGGACTAGCGTTAACTCCTACGAGCAGTACTTC.